These T cell receptor beta chains were read from a single sample in a study of blood T cell repertoires in COVID-19. TCRdb's table, derived via immunoSEQ multiplex PCR, lists solely in-frame clones and lacks some. The sample has 140,000 or so clones; about 82% are singletons. The sequenced sample was PBMCs or T cells enriched from blood (not recorded which). These receptors were taken from a woman aged 40 to 49 who had recovered from COVID-19. Each CDR3 is given with its conserved first and last residue.

TRBV7-8	TRBJ2-1	14	CASSDSDSYNEQFF
TRBV6-2/TRBV6-3	TRBJ1-2	13	CASSYEHRGGYTF
TRBV5-4	TRBJ2-3	15	CASSSLQGAGDTQYF
TRBV23-1	TRBJ1-4	15	CASSQRREANEKLFF
TRBV19	TRBJ1-5	14	CASSTTGGNQPQHF
TRBV14	TRBJ2-1	18	CASSEPQGRGGRRNEQFF
TRBV10-2	TRBJ1-1	14	CASSEGGKTAEAFF
TRBV18	TRBJ1-3	14	CASSPSGRSDTIYF
TRBV7-9	TRBJ1-6	14	CASSWDRENSPLHF
TRBV13	TRBJ2-1	13	CASSPMAESEQFF
TRBV21-1	TRBJ2-3	15	CASSPQAGLTDTQYF
TRBV3-1/TRBV3-2	TRBJ2-7	15	CASSQSRTSGGEQYF
TRBV18	TRBJ1-1	14	CASSPGTGGTEAFF
TRBV2	TRBJ1-2	13	CASADTSGVGYTF
TRBV27	TRBJ2-1	16	CASSLPGQGSYNEQFF
TRBV5-8	TRBJ2-7	14	CASSLEYRVHEQYF
TRBV12-3/TRBV12-4	TRBJ1-2	13	CASSPDRDYGYTF
TRBV4-1	TRBJ2-2	16	CASSQESGGYSGELFF
TRBV5-6	TRBJ1-1	16	CASSFLDREVDTEAFF
TRBV3-1/TRBV3-2	TRBJ2-5	14	CASSTGGTQETQYF
TRBV5-1	TRBJ2-2	17	CASSEQAGGVITGELFF
TRBV2	TRBJ1-6	16	CASRDLRQDYNSPLHF
TRBV9	TRBJ1-2	14	CASSTRTGGDGYTF
TRBV5-1	TRBJ2-5	13	CASRPPGIETQYF
TRBV9	TRBJ1-3	12	CASSRGTDTIYF
TRBV6-5	TRBJ1-1	15	CASRDGQGWNTEAFF
TRBV6-5	TRBJ2-7	15	CASKGAAKAYYEQYF
TRBV5-1	TRBJ2-1	16	CASSLTGTGVYNEQFF
TRBV4-1	TRBJ2-5	14	CASSHQRDWETQYF
TRBV19	TRBJ1-1	13	CASSIGGDTEAFF
TRBV29-1	TRBJ2-1	16	CSVDWRGGRSYNEQFF
TRBV9	TRBJ2-7	13	CASSLSFDSEQYF
TRBV15	TRBJ1-2	15	CATSRAGTDPRGYTF
TRBV6-5	TRBJ2-2	14	CASISGSDTGELFF
TRBV5-1	TRBJ2-7	15	CASSLATQTQGEQYF